Each of the 23 T cell receptor beta chains below was sequenced from the same sample in a study of blood T cell repertoires in COVID-19. Sequencing was performed with immunoSEQ multiplex PCR; in TCRdb, only in-frame clones are kept and a portion is missing. The top ten clones hold approximately 1.3% of a sample with about 430,000 clones, approximately 90% of them seen once. Sequencing was performed on PBMCs or T cells enriched from blood (not recorded which). Receptors were obtained from a woman in her late teens or twenties who had been exposed to COVID-19.

The chain joins TRBV7-8 to TRBJ1-2; D not resolved. CDR1 is SGHVS, CDR2 FQNEAQ, per germline. The CDR3 length is 14 residues. The V gene lost 1 base and the J gene lost 4 bases, with 10 bases spanning the gap. CDR3 sequence reads: CASSLEEVSYGYTF. CDR3 sequence (DNA): TGTGCCAGCAGCTTAGAAGAGGTGTCCTATGGCTACACCTTC.

The chain employs TRBV5-8 and TRBJ2-1, with 9 nucleotides matching TRBD2. Per germline, CDR1 SGHTS and CDR2 YDEGEE. The V segment lost 2 bases and the J segment 0 bases; nucleotides outside the gene matches: 3. The length of the CDR3 is 16 residues. This chain's CDR3 is CASSFYSGSSYNEQFF. The CDR3 DNA is TGTGCCAGCAGCTTTTATAGCGGGAGCTCCTACAATGAGCAGTTCTTC.

The rearrangement links TRBV7-8 to TRBJ2-3, with 10 nucleotides matching TRBD2. Per the germline V gene, CDR1 is SGHVS and CDR2 is FQNEAQ. The CDR3 consists of 14 residues. The J segment lost 6 bases and the V segment lost 10 bases, leaving 10 bases of the junction unmatched. The DNA for the CDR3 is TGTGCCATAGGCGTAGCGGGGGGAAAGGATACGCAGTATTTT. Residues: CAIGVAGGKDTQYF.

This chain joins TRBV5-5 and TRBJ1-5; D is uncertain. Germline V CDR1 and CDR2: SGHKS, YYEKEE (reference sequence). The CDR3 loop spans 16 amino acids. V was shortened by 1 base and J by 0 bases, with 11 bases between the two germline ends. This CDR3 reads CASSLYPGASNQPQHF. CDR3 sequence (DNA): TGTGCCAGCAGCTTGTATCCGGGAGCTAGCAATCAGCCCCAGCATTTT.

This sequence joins TRBV5-1 and TRBJ2-3; D might be TRBD1 (5 bases). Trimming removed 2 bases at V and 2 bases at J, with 9 bases between. The CDR3 contains 14 residues. CDR1 is SGHRS and CDR2 is YFSETQ in the germline V gene. CDR3 amino acids: CASSFRQTTDTQYF. CDR3 in DNA: TGCGCCAGCAGCTTTAGACAGACCACAGATACGCAGTATTTT.

The CDR3 here is CASSLVGTGVYEQYF. CDR3 coding DNA: TGTGCCAGCAGCTTGGTGGGGACAGGGGTCTACGAGCAGTACTTC. The genes are TRBV5-8 and TRBJ2-7, with 10 nucleotides matching TRBD1. The CDR3 has 15 residues. Trimming at V came to 0 bases and at J to 3 bases, leaving 3 bases not matched to a gene. From germline, CDR1 is SGHTS and CDR2 YDEGEE.

J is TRBJ2-5 and V is TRBV6-5; 7 nucleotides match TRBD1. The V and J ends lost 10 bases and 2 bases, in that order; junction bases with no gene match: 10. This CDR3 has 14 residues. CDR1 MNHEY and CDR2 SVGAGI come from the germline V gene. CDR3 nucleotides: TGTGCCACCTTAATCGGACAGGTTCAAGAGACCCAGTACTTC. This encodes CATLIGQVQETQYF.

The chain has TRBV19 and TRBJ1-6; maybe TRBD1 (6 bases). The CDR3 covers 16 residues. Trimming took 8 bases from V and 10 from J, leaving 24 bases between them. Germline lookup yields CDR1 LNHDA and CDR2 SQIVND (reference sequence). CDR3 DNA: TGTGCCAGTGGCGTGTTTGGGAATGGCGGACAGTCACCCCTCCACTTT. Its protein is CASGVFGNGGQSPLHF.

The chain recombines TRBV14 with TRBJ2-2, with D tentatively TRBD1 (5 bases). In germline, CDR1 is SGHDN, CDR2 FVKESK. The CDR3 is 14 residues long. Trimming pared 6 bases from V and 4 bases from J, leaving 12 bases between. The CDR3, as DNA: TGTGCCAGCAGACAGGTGGCATCCACCGGGGAGCTGTTTTTT. This codes for CASRQVASTGELFF.

The CDR3 DNA follows: TGTGCCAGCTCACCACTACAGACAGGGAACACAGATACGCAGTATTTT. Its translation is CASSPLQTGNTDTQYF. The V gene is TRBV18, the J gene TRBJ2-3, with TRBD1 identical over 7 bases. V trimming: 1 base; J trimming: 2 bases; junction bases outside the gene matches: 6. The CDR3 loop spans 16 amino acids. Per the germline V gene, CDR1 is KGHSH and CDR2 is LQKENI.

V gene TRBV10-1 combines with J gene TRBJ2-1, with 14 bases identical to TRBD2. The trim removed 5 bases at V and 6 bases at J, leaving 3 bases unmatched. This CDR3 region has 15 residues. CDR1 and CDR2 (germline): WNHNN, SYGVQD (reference sequence). The CDR3 spells CASSTGTSGSNEQFF. CDR3 DNA sequence: TGCGCCAGCAGTACCGGGACTAGCGGGAGCAATGAGCAGTTCTTC.

The V call is TRBV27, the J call TRBJ1-1, with 8 bases lining up with TRBD1. CDR1 is MNHEY, CDR2 SMNVEV, per germline (reference sequence). CDR3 length: 16 residues. Trimming removed 3 bases from V and 1 base from J; junction bases left unmatched: 7. This chain's CDR3 is CASSFRTGWANTEAFF. In DNA, the CDR3 is TGTGCCAGCAGTTTCCGGACAGGGTGGGCGAACACTGAAGCTTTCTTT.

The chain recombines TRBV6-5 with TRBJ1-1; D may be TRBD1 (5 bases). The CDR3 runs 13 residues. V was pared by 6 bases and J by 4 bases, with 12 bases between. Germline V gene lookup returns CDR1 MNHEY and CDR2 SVGAGI. The CDR3 protein is CASSPVQGTEAFF. The CDR3 nucleotides are TGTGCCAGCAGCCCGGTCCAGGGCACTGAAGCTTTCTTT.

This chain joins TRBV12-3 or TRBV12-4 and TRBJ1-2; perhaps TRBD1 as D (5 bases). V was shortened by 3 bases and J by 8 bases, with 13 bases between the two germline ends. The CDR3 has 13 amino acids. The CDR3 DNA sequence: TGTGCCAGCAGTTTTAATGGGGCAGGAGGCTACACCTTC. Translated, it gives CASSFNGAGGYTF.

The J gene is TRBJ2-5, the V gene TRBV4-2; 8 bases line up with TRBD1. Trimming cost V 0 bases and J 5 bases; bases outside gene matches: 8. This CDR3 comprises 16 residues. Germline CDR1 LGHNA, CDR2 YNFKEQ. CDR3 amino acids: CASSQDPAGGRETQYF. The CDR3 nucleotides read TGTGCCAGCAGCCAAGATCCGGCAGGGGGCAGGGAGACCCAGTACTTC.

The V gene is TRBV3-1 (or the pseudogene TRBV3-2), the J gene TRBJ2-3, with 7 bases lining up with TRBD2. Germline values: CDR1 LGHDT, CDR2 YNNKEL (reference sequence). V was pared by 1 base and J by 0 bases, with 7 bases of the junction left unmatched. The CDR3 totals 17 residues. The CDR3 loop reads CASSQASGLSSTDTQYF. CDR3 DNA: TGTGCCAGCAGCCAAGCCTCGGGACTATCTAGCACAGATACGCAGTATTTT.

The J gene is TRBJ2-7, the V gene TRBV7-9; 9 bases are a match to TRBD1. The CDR3 runs 15 residues. The germline gives CDR1 SEHNR, CDR2 FQNEAQ (reference sequence). V was pared by 0 bases and J by 6 bases, with 6 bases of the junction left unmatched. CDR3 loop: CASSLAGDRALEQYF. Written as DNA, the CDR3 is TGTGCCAGCAGCTTAGCGGGGGACAGGGCCCTCGAGCAGTACTTC.

The V call is TRBV5-6, the J call TRBJ2-5; D is unclear. The length of the CDR3 is 13 residues. The germline CDR1 and CDR2 sequences are SGHDT and YYEEEE. Deletions cut 6 bases from V and 4 bases from J, with 13 bases between. CDR3 in DNA: TGTGCCAGCATACGCAGTCAATTAGAGACCCAGTACTTC. It yields the protein CASIRSQLETQYF. Full variable domain (rest looked up from reference TRBV5-6 and TRBJ2-5): DAGVTQSPTHLIKTRGQQVTLRCSPKSGHDTVSWYQQALGQGPQFIFQYYEEEERQRGNFPDRFSGHQFPNYSSELNVNALLLGDSALYLCASIRSQLETQYFGPGTRLLVL.

The chain is built from TRBV28 and TRBJ2-2; D is unresolved. With 0 bases removed from V and 7 bases from J, the gap between germline ends came to 18 bases. The germline V gene has CDR1 MDHEN and CDR2 SYDVKM. The CDR3 sequence is 17 residues long. The CDR3 DNA reads TGTGCCAGCAGTTTATGGGCGTCTGATGCGGTTGGCGGGGAGCTGTTTTTT. It encodes CASSLWASDAVGGELFF.

V and J are TRBV4-1 and TRBJ1-4, with 9 positions matching TRBD1. V lost 4 bases, J lost 7 bases, and 7 bases stayed unmatched. The CDR3 spans 15 residues. Germline V gene sequence: CDR1 MGHRA, CDR2 YSYEKL. CDR3 sequence reads: CASSPRGTGIEKLFF. The CDR3 DNA sequence: TGCGCCAGCAGCCCCAGGGGGACAGGGATTGAAAAACTGTTTTTT.

V is TRBV3-1 (or the pseudogene TRBV3-2) and J is TRBJ2-7; no clear D. Trimming removed 1 base from V and 3 bases from J, with 4 bases in between. The CDR3 covers 12 residues. Germline values: CDR1 LGHDT, CDR2 YNNKEL (reference sequence). This CDR3 is CASSQVNYEQYF. The CDR3 DNA reads TGTGCCAGCAGCCAAGTAAACTACGAGCAGTACTTC.

The chain links TRBV14 to TRBJ1-6; 7 nucleotides align to TRBD1. CDR3 length: 14 amino acids. CDR1 is SGHDN and CDR2 is FVKESK in the germline V gene. The J segment lost 14 bases and the V segment lost 4 bases, leaving 11 bases of the junction unmatched. This CDR3 reads CASSLTQGLRALHF. As DNA, the CDR3 is TGTGCCAGCAGCCTTACACAGGGGCTTAGGGCCCTCCACTTT.

The rearrangement joins TRBV4-1 to TRBJ2-1; 7 bases are shared with TRBD2. The CDR3 is 15 residues long. Germline CDR1 reads MGHRA; CDR2 reads YSYEKL. Unmatched junction bases numbered 5, after V lost 3 bases and J lost 3 bases. CDR3 nucleotide sequence: TGCGCCAGCAGCCACGTAAGCGGGAACTACAATGAGCAGTTCTTC. Encoded protein: CASSHVSGNYNEQFF.